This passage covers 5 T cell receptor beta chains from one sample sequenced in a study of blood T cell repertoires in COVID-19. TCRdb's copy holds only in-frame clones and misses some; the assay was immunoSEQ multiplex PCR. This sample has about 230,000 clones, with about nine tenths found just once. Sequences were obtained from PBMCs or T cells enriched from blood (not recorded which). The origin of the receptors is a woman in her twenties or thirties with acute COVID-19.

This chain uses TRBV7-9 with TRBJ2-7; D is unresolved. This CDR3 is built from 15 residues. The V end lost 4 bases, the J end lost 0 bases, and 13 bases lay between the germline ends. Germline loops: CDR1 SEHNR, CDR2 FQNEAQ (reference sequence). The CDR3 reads CASSSPYFSSYEQYF. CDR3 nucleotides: TGTGCCAGCAGCTCGCCCTACTTCTCCTCCTACGAGCAGTACTTC.

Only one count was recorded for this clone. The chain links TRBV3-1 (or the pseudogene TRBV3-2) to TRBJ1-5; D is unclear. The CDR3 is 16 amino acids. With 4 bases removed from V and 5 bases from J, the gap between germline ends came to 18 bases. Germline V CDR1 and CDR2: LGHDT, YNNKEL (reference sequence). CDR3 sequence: CASSRSGLAYDQPQHF. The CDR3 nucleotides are TGTGCCAGCAGCCGTTCCGGGTTGGCGTACGATCAGCCCCAGCATTTT.

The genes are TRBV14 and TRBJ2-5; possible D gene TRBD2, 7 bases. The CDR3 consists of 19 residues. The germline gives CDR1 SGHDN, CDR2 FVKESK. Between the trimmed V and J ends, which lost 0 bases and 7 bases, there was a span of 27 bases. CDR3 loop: CASSQDPSKGGTRAWTQYF. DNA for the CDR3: TGTGCCAGCAGCCAAGATCCCAGTAAGGGGGGGACTCGGGCATGGACCCAGTACTTC.

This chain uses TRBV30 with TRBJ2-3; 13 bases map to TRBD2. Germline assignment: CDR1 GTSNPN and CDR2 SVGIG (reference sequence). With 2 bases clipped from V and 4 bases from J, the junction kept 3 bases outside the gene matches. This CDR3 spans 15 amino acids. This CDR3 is CAWSRLAGGPDTQYF. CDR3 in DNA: TGTGCCTGGAGTCGACTAGCGGGGGGCCCAGATACGCAGTATTTT.

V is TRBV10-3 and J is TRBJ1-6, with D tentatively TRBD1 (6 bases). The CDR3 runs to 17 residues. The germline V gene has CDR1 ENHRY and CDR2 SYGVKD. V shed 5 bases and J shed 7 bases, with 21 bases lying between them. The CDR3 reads CAISSDDRIGENSPLHF. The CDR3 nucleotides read TGTGCCATCAGTTCCGACGACAGGATTGGAGAGAATTCACCCCTCCACTTT.